This TCR beta chain was sequenced in a study of CD8 T cells in ankylosing spondylitis. Study outcomes and limitations: Past research had described some motif variants in reactive arthritis synovial fluid and blood. A TCR beta motif made of fewer than ten highly homologous variants seemed typical of ankylosing spondylitis blood. As reported, disease-linked clones showed significant enrichment in matched ankylosing spondylitis synovial fluid.

Looked up from germline, CDR1 is SEHNR and CDR2 is FQNEAQ (reference sequence). The V segment lost 7 bases and the J segment 9 bases; nucleotides outside the gene matches: 13. The CDR3 spans 16 residues. The authors made TCR beta libraries by quantitative 5'-RACE with molecular barcodes. TCRdb reprocessed the 5' RACE reads with MiXCR, giving one entry per CDR3 protein. This sample carries over 700,000 distinct CDR3 sequences, 15% to 20% of them seen once, and the ten largest clones take 15% to 20%. In the case of this clonotype: Its antigen remains unknown.

J is TRBJ2-1 and V is TRBV7-9; 12 bases align to TRBD2. This receptor was identified in a male donor with ankylosing spondylitis. Specimen: blood, either unsorted or a sorted T cell fraction (not recorded which). CDR3 nucleotides: TGTGCCAGCACCTCCTCCACTAGCGGGAGGATGAGTGAGCAGTTCTTC. Translated: CASTSSTSGRMSEQFF.